This T cell receptor (beta chain) originates from a study of cytomegalovirus exposure and HLA in healthy donors (TCRdb year 2017). Describing the broader study: According to an earlier analysis of 587 of the donors, about 179 million T cells yielded 95 million to 140 million unique TCR beta sequences and around 300 Gb of sequence data. To predict cytomegalovirus infection status, the study brought together high-throughput TCR immunosequencing, statistical association of individual TCRs with disease status, and machine learning. The number of typed donors differed by locus: about 629-630 for A, B, C, DRB1 and DQB1; some 500 for DQA1; some 590 for DPA1; and around 470 for DPB1. Approximately 310 gigabases of sequencing data and 78 million or so unique TCR sequences were included in an early release covering about 700 HLA-typed donors. The study aimed to test whether cataloging public T cell receptors could reveal signatures of past pathogen exposure. Rather than using new phenotypic data, the later analysis identified candidate immune exposures from TCR beta sequences and from how often those sequences occurred across donors. To decide whether each TCR beta V gene segment behaved as functional or pseudogenic, an earlier analysis of fewer than 750 of the donors relied on high-throughput TCR beta sequencing. Every repertoire in the discovery cohort had been generated on one and the same sequencing platform. The study used immunosequencing to profile the T cell repertoires of under 700 subjects and linked those repertoires to cytomegalovirus serostatus. Donor age, sex, ethnicity and CMV serostatus were compiled together with the repertoire data. Several DR-DQ haplotypes were treated as single units for association and clustering because of strong linkage in the cohort. Of the roughly 400 genotyped donors, approximately 83% fell in the genetic ancestry cluster associated with self-reported Caucasian donors. Among 350 to 400 genotyped donors of the cohort, an average of around 240,000 unique TCR beta nucleotide sequences were sequenced per donor, about a sixth of them non-productive. Class I and class II HLA loci were covered by the typing at four-digit resolution. Along with the approximately 620-subject first cohort, a separate validation cohort of about 110 different subjects was used. A later analysis re-examined previously published TCR beta repertoires from hundreds of donors and added high-resolution HLA genotyping to investigate patterns of TCR occurrence. A later genetic analysis used genome-wide SNP genotypes for about 60% of the roughly 670 donors, treating that subset as a discovery cohort. The paper as a whole reports these results and caveats: Some IMGT-functional V segments, including TRBV6-2 and TRBV6-3, could not be told apart with the 87-base-pair reads, so those segments were excluded. In both the original and validation cohorts, the classifier was reported to diagnose cytomegalovirus status with high specificity and sensitivity. Over 15 rarely observed V segments, including chromosome 9 orphons, were excluded from the earlier analysis of about 610 of the donors because counts were too low. Most TCR sequences were seen in very few donors, while some public TCRs were found in many individuals. Because HLA typing was unavailable for some donors at each locus, only the typed subset was used in association tests. For the cohort, immune exposure information was limited to CMV serostatus. A later genetic analysis associated a missense DCLRE1C variant with V-gene and J-gene trimming of TCR beta chains, and an independent cohort replicated the association. In a later analysis, most CMV-associated TCR beta chains were found to appear HLA-restricted, with HLA associations seemingly driven largely by CMV exposure. A group of highly shared sequence variants was considered likely to be a technical artifact of the sequencing pipeline. A later analysis reported that several top co-occurrence clusters appeared linked to parvovirus B19, influenza, CMV and Epstein-Barr virus. The authors suggested that the approach could potentially be generalized to other disease states and immunological phenotypes. Linkage disequilibrium might explain the correlated functional status among segregating V segments, but an unknown experimental factor could not be ruled out. According to a later analysis, TCR association rates differed among HLA loci, with DRB1 alleles showing the most associated TCRs and HLA-C alleles showing the fewest. The study listed 150 to 200 TCR beta chains as associated with cytomegalovirus. Compared with the approximately 710-donor mean, donors in an Asian-associated ancestry cluster had fewer N-insertions in productive TCRs, according to a later genetic analysis. Strong co-occurrence of HLA alleles, especially DR and DQ, made assigning TCR associations to individual alleles difficult. The cohort was sequenced for TCR beta chains only, and without alpha or paired-chain data the features that could be detected were limited. A later analysis found that HLA-associated TCR beta chains were more clonally expanded and had lower generation probabilities than equally common non-associated chains. A few of the identified cytomegalovirus-associated TCR beta chains were confirmed in vitro to be specific for cytomegalovirus antigens. In an earlier analysis of fewer than 750 of the donors, most TCR beta V segments were observed in productive rearrangements about 90% or about 30% of the time, broadly matching IMGT annotations. A further reported finding was that TCR beta sequences accurately predicted the HLA-A and HLA-B alleles for most subjects in the first cohort. Roughly uniform sequencing depth across donors was assumed in presence/absence analyses, although this assumption may not hold. At a false discovery rate of 0.05, a later analysis linked around 17,000 TCR beta sequences to specific HLA alleles.

The library relied on the immunoSEQ multiplex PCR assay. The multiplex PCR relied on a mix of 60 forward primers for TCR Vbeta segments and 13 reverse primers for TCR Jbeta segments. Amplification of the CDR3 region of rearranged TCR beta genes was performed with a multiplex PCR assay on genomic DNA. Amplified TCR beta libraries were sequenced as 87-base-pair reads on the Illumina HiSeq System. On the authors' methods: A later analysis counted tens of millions of unique TCR beta chains across the 550 to 800 repertoires, and about 10 million of these chains were shared by at least two donors. Raw reads were error-corrected and collapsed into unique sequences by a nearest-neighbor algorithm in which closely related sequences were merged to remove PCR and sequencing errors. CDR3 sequences were aligned to IMGT reference sequences to assign V, D and J gene segments. For a sequence to be retained, at least a six-nucleotide match to both a V gene segment and a J gene segment was required. Rearrangements were classified as productive when the CDR3 lacked stop codons and remained in frame with V and J, and all other rearrangements were classified as non-productive. CDR3 was defined by IMGT convention, running from the second conserved V-encoded cysteine to the conserved J-encoded phenylalanine. The earlier analysis of about 560 of the donors excluded any sequence lacking an unambiguous match to a single V gene segment. In an earlier analysis of 500 to 750 of the donors, V segments were called functional above 56.7% productive rearrangements and were called segregating when the between-donor standard deviation exceeded 5%. A statistical classification framework was built for diagnosing cytomegalovirus status from the catalog of TCR beta chain sequences. A later analysis assigned V and J genes by comparing TCR nucleotide sequences with IMGT/GENE-DB human TR gene sequences. A later analysis assigned CDR3 sequences and most-parsimonious VDJ recombination scenarios with the TCRdist pipeline. In a later analysis, each TCR beta chain was defined by its CDR3 amino acid sequence together with its V-gene family, and reads without a unique V-gene family were excluded. To address suspected cross-contamination and a sequencing artifact, a later analysis removed approximately 590 highly shared, low-generation-probability nucleotide sequences. A later analysis calculated a clonal expansion index for each public chain from normalized within-repertoire ranks of inferred template counts. In a later analysis, generation probabilities were computed using a VDJ recombination model fitted to out-of-frame rearrangements, and the results were checked against IGoR. In a later analysis, TCR-TCR, TCR-HLA and TCR-CMV co-occurrence was scored with hypergeometric tests, and a repertoire-size bias correction was applied to TCR pairs. In a later analysis, false discovery rates were estimated by permuting HLA or CMV assignments 20 times. In a later analysis, co-occurring TCRs were grouped using DBSCAN, and TCRdist sequence similarity was added for clustering within HLA-allele-positive subsets. Repertoires with fewer than 30,000 or more than 120,000 public chains, plus five repertoires with anomalous nucleotide sharing, were excluded from co-occurrence clustering. This is the immuneACCESS table as TCRdb keeps it, with only in-frame sequences that have V and J called. A part of the clones is gone; compared with another copy, unresolved V genes explain less than half, and the rest is unexplained. The V and J calls and clone size are taken from that table; D and trimming were inferred from the DNA. The table of this sample itemizes roughly 200,000 clones. Of the sample, 5.5% to 7.5% falls within the top ten clones.

The cohort comprised hundreds of healthy bone marrow donors. At the time of sampling, all cohort members were nominally healthy, though unrecorded immune exposures were likely present. The donor was CMV seronegative and belonged to the group of approximately 320 seronegative cohort members. Every donor gave a peripheral blood sample, and the peripheral blood mononuclear cells from that sample were used for TCR beta sequencing. Genomic DNA extraction from the blood cell samples was performed with the Qiagen DNeasy Blood Extraction Kit. Remarks on this clone: Its antigen remains unidentified.

The CDR3 numbers 15 residues from cysteine through phenylalanine. Only the CDR3 DNA stays, 45 bases, in frame from base 1. As encoded in the germline V gene (reference sequence), CDR1 is MNHEY while CDR2 is SMNVEV. V is trimmed back by 1 base and J by 5 bases, and the junction contains 5 bases that no gene match accounts for. Sequenced input: PBMCs. The chain couples TRBV27 to TRBJ1-1, with 9 central nucleotides matching TRBD1. The TCR comes from a man aged 25-45 years in good health and CMV-seronegative. The CDR3 loop reads CASSLYGQGFTEAFF. The nucleotide sequence reads TGTGCCAGCAGTTTATATGGACAGGGGTTTACTGAAGCTTTCTTT.